The TCR beta chain described here comes from a study of tumor-infiltrating lymphocytes in primary liver carcinoma. Broader study findings: Compared with tumor region pairs, tumor-adjacent and tumor-blood pairs overlapped less.

Priming with a constant-region primer yielded TCR beta cDNA from about 500 ng total RNA. Amplification in three nested multiplex PCR rounds with slightly modified ARM-PCR gave rise to TCR beta libraries. The study ran its first two PCR rounds for roughly 11 cycles each, using TRBV1-TRBV30 forward primers and a C-beta reverse primer. TCRdb fed the multiplex PCR reads into MiXCR, producing one record per CDR3 protein. The sample consists of 45,000 to 55,000 distinct CDR3 sequences, around 79% of them appearing once. Regarding this clonotype: Its target is not known. The CDR3 end shows no conserved phenylalanine or tryptophan, and so a read error is likely. Because the CDR3's place on the DNA is in doubt, the DNA is left out and the CDR3 is given as listed by TCRdb.

The CDR3 has 18 amino acids, counting both end residues. Germline CDR1 reads ENHRY; CDR2 reads SYGVKD. For each extraction, RNA and DNA were obtained together from about 20-30 mg of unsorted bulk tissue. V and J are TRBV10-3 and TRBJ2-3; the table's D gene call, TRBD2, was not cross checked with the DNA. The sequenced sample was liver tumor tissue from sampling region 2. Subset indicated: tumor region T2, inferior pole. This TCR was sampled from a man in his forties with primary liver carcinoma and hepatitis B virus infection. The CDR3 reads CAISARILAGLNTDTQCS.